This note documents a single TCR beta chain sequence. Its matching antigen is unknown. The data belong to a study of cytomegalovirus exposure and HLA in healthy donors. Study-wide points: Reported performance of the classifier showed diagnosis of cytomegalovirus status with high specificity and sensitivity. CMV serostatus was the only immune exposure information that was available.

Primers for the PCR totalled 60 Vbeta and 13 Jbeta. Profiled with immunoSEQ multiplex PCR; TCRdb holds only in-frame clones, not every one. The repertoire holds 200,000 or so clones, with 82% as singletons. This TCR was sampled from a boy aged 2 to 9 in good health and CMV-seronegative. The sample comprised PBMCs.

In DNA, the CDR3 is TGTGCCAGTAAAGAAACAGGGTCGGGGGGCTACACCTTC. Translated: CASKETGSGGYTF. The chain links TRBV19 to TRBJ1-2, with a possible D match to TRBD1 (6 bases). V gave up 7 bases and J gave up 8 bases, with 17 bases separating them. The CDR3 is 13 amino acids. The germline gives CDR1 LNHDA, CDR2 SQIVND (reference sequence).